Presented here are 17 T cell receptor beta chains from one specimen sequenced in a study of identical twins. One entry per CDR3 protein results from TCRdb running MiXCR on the 5' RACE reads. The sample has about 530,000 distinct CDR3 sequences; nearly 15% are singletons. The sample was also linked to a second study, of yellow fever vaccine responses in identical twins.

Sequencing was done on a sample of CD4+ T cells sorted from blood. These receptors came from a woman aged 18-35 years in good health.

A few counts support this clonotype. The chain employs TRBV28 and TRBJ2-5; D is unresolved. Trimming stripped 4 bases from V and 5 bases from J, with 14 bases between. Per germline, CDR1 MDHEN and CDR2 SYDVKM. The CDR3 totals 14 residues. The CDR3 DNA is TGTGCCAGCAGTTACCCCCTCTCCCAGGAGACCCAGTACTTC. Translated: CASSYPLSQETQYF. The full variable domain, with the rest looked up from reference TRBV28 and TRBJ2-5, is DVKVTQSSRYLVKRTGEKVFLECVQDMDHENMFWYRQDPGLGLRLIYFSYDVKMKEKGDIPEGYSVSREKKERFSLILESASTNQTSMYLCASSYPLSQETQYFGPGTRLLVL.

In DNA form, the CDR3 reads TGCAGTGCACGCCGACTAGCGGGAGGGCCCGGGGAGCTGTTTTTT. As protein: CSARRLAGGPGELFF. V usage is TRBV20-1 and J usage is TRBJ2-2, with 14 bases fitting TRBD2. Germline-derived CDR1 and CDR2 are DFQATT and SNEGSKA (reference sequence). This CDR3 region has 15 residues. V dropped 6 bases and J dropped 6; count of bases not matched to a gene: 6.

This clonotype has a handful of counts. The rearrangement links TRBV11-1 to TRBJ2-5; 9 positions match TRBD2. The length of the CDR3 is 17 residues. The V gene's germline CDR1 is SGHAT and CDR2 FQDESV (reference sequence). Trimming took 7 bases from V and 4 from J; bases not matched to a gene: 16. The CDR3 DNA follows: TGTGCCAGCAACGAAGTGGCGGGAGGGCTAAGAGGAGAGACCCAGTACTTC. Encoded protein: CASNEVAGGLRGETQYF. Supplemented by reference TRBV11-1 and TRBJ2-5, the full variable domain reads EAEVAQSPRYKITEKSQAVAFWCDPISGHATLYWYRQILGQGPELLVQFQDESVVDDSQLPKDRFSAERLKGVDSTLKIQPAELGDSAMYLCASNEVAGGLRGETQYFGPGTRLLVL.

This clonotype was seen more than once but under ten times. The chain recombines TRBV12-3 or TRBV12-4 with TRBJ1-5; 7 bases line up with TRBD1. This CDR3 comprises 14 residues. With 6 bases clipped from V and 3 bases from J, the junction kept 5 bases outside the gene matches. CDR3 sequence (DNA): TGTGCCAGCAGACCGACAGGGCACAATCAGCCCCAGCATTTT. Amino acid sequence: CASRPTGHNQPQHF.

The V and J genes are TRBV18 and TRBJ2-2, with 7 bases aligning to TRBD1. This CDR3 is built from 13 residues. V lost 10 bases, J lost 2 bases, and 4 bases stayed unmatched. The V gene's germline CDR1 is KGHSH and CDR2 LQKENI. CDR3 nucleotides: TGTGCCAACGACAGGGACAACACCGGGGAGCTGTTTTTT. The encoded protein is CANDRDNTGELFF.

The V call is TRBV28, the J call TRBJ2-1; 11 bases are shared with TRBD2. Germline CDR1 MDHEN, CDR2 SYDVKM. V shed 2 bases and J 9 bases; nucleotides not matched to a gene: 6. The CDR3 sequence is 15 residues long. The CDR3 nucleotides are TGTGCCAGCAGTTTAATAGCGGGGGGGCAGCGTGAGCAGTTCTTC. Protein: CASSLIAGGQREQFF.

This clonotype was recorded once. The chain couples TRBV18 to TRBJ2-1; the D is unclear. The CDR3 is made up of 15 amino acids. Germline CDR1 is KGHSH and CDR2 is LQKENI. Trimming took 1 base from V and 4 from J, leaving 11 bases between them. The CDR3 reads CASSPLGLSYNEQFF. DNA of the CDR3: TGTGCCAGCTCACCACTAGGCCTATCGTACAATGAGCAGTTCTTC.

As to this clonotype: One end of the junction does not line up with germline, which may come from a read error. The chain combines TRBV3-1 with TRBJ2-7; 9 bases map to TRBD2. The CDR3 has 14 residues. From germline, CDR1 is LGHDT and CDR2 YNNKEL (reference sequence). This CDR3 reads CASSPGTSSHDQYF. In nucleotides, the CDR3 is TGTGCCAGCAGCCCCGGGACTAGCAGCCACGATCAGTACTTC.

V gene TRBV20-1 combines with J gene TRBJ2-3; no definite D call. There are 15 residues in the CDR3. V was cut by 5 bases and J by 0 bases, with 15 bases left in between. Germline V gene lookup returns CDR1 DFQATT and CDR2 SNEGSKA (reference sequence). CDR3 DNA sequence: TGCAGTGCTCTGGTGATCCCCCCTAGCACAGATACGCAGTATTTT. Its protein is CSALVIPPSTDTQYF.

This clonotype has just a few counts. The chain joins TRBV29-1 to TRBJ2-1; the D gene is possibly TRBD2 (8 bases). The CDR3 is 18 residues long. Germline-derived CDR1 and CDR2 are SQVTM and ANQGSEA. V was trimmed by 5 bases and J by 6 bases, leaving 29 bases between them. The CDR3 DNA reads as TGCAGCGTTCCCCGGAACAGGGGACTAGTAGGGGGGGGCAATGAGCAGTTCTTC. Its protein is CSVPRNRGLVGGGNEQFF.

The chain's CDR3 is CASSPGTSGAQVTKNIQYF. Written as DNA, the CDR3 is TGTGCCAGTAGTCCCGGGACTAGCGGGGCGCAGGTTACCAAAAACATTCAGTACTTC. The genes are TRBV19 and TRBJ2-4; 13 bases map to TRBD2. This CDR3 contains 19 residues. Looked up from germline, CDR1 is LNHDA and CDR2 is SQIVND (reference sequence). V gave up 5 bases and J gave up 2 bases; unmatched junction bases: 12.

This clonotype was found a few times. The chain carries TRBV7-2 and TRBJ2-5; D uncertain. The ends were cut back, 1 base at V and 4 bases at J, with 7 bases in the middle. The germline V gene has CDR1 SGHTA and CDR2 FQGNSA. The CDR3 runs 13 residues. The CDR3 reads CASSLVFPETQYF. The DNA of the CDR3 is TGTGCCAGCAGCTTAGTTTTTCCAGAGACCCAGTACTTC.

The genes are TRBV7-9 and TRBJ1-1; D unresolved. Per the germline V gene, CDR1 is SEHNR and CDR2 is FQNEAQ (reference sequence). The CDR3 length is 14 residues. Trimming cost V 3 bases and J 1 base, with 9 bases left between them. CDR3 DNA: TGTGCCAGCAGCTTCCCGACCCCGAACACTGAAGCTTTCTTT. Translating gives CASSFPTPNTEAFF.

This chain uses TRBV6-5 with TRBJ1-1, with no clear D. CDR3 length equals 14 residues. The germline V and J ends were trimmed by 4 bases and 0 bases, with 9 bases remaining between them. Per germline, CDR1 MNHEY and CDR2 SVGAGI. CDR3 protein: CASSFLQLNTEAFF. The CDR3 DNA follows: TGTGCCAGCAGTTTTTTACAGTTGAACACTGAAGCTTTCTTT.

The chain couples TRBV5-1 to TRBJ2-3, with 7 nucleotides matching TRBD1. V lost 5 bases and J lost 2; bases outside the gene matches: 14. Germline V CDR1 and CDR2: SGHRS, YFSETQ. CDR3 size: 17 residues. Here the CDR3 DNA reads TGCGCCAGCAGGACGGGACAGCAACTAACTACCACAGATACGCAGTATTTT. This translates into CASRTGQQLTTTDTQYF.

This clonotype was picked up a small number of times. This chain links TRBV20-1 with TRBJ2-1; D may be TRBD1 (5 bases). The CDR3 is made up of 14 amino acids. With 3 bases removed from V and 0 bases from J, the gap between germline ends came to 9 bases. Germline V lookup: CDR1 DFQATT, CDR2 SNEGSKA (reference sequence). The CDR3 coding sequence is TGCAGTGCTAGTGGGGCTAGCTCCTACAATGAGCAGTTCTTC. Translation: CSASGASSYNEQFF.

The chain uses TRBV19 and TRBJ2-7, with 9 bases matching TRBD2. Germline V gene data show CDR1 as LNHDA and CDR2 as SQIVND (reference sequence). This CDR3 has 16 residues. V shed 5 bases and J 3 bases; nucleotides not matched to a gene: 11. The CDR3 spells CASSRREGRLIYEQYF. The CDR3 DNA sequence: TGTGCCAGTAGTCGGCGGGAGGGCCGGCTTATCTACGAGCAGTACTTC.